This T cell receptor (beta chain) comes out of a study of blood T cell repertoires in COVID-19. Across the whole study: Both acute and convalescent COVID-19 samples were obtained from the United States, Italy and Spain. T cells, B-cell-depleted T cells, or PBMCs supplied cDNA or gDNA.

The CDR3 is 18 amino acids. V dropped 1 base and J dropped 0; count of bases not matched to a gene: 6. Germline V lookup: CDR1 SGHNT, CDR2 YENEEA. Authors' methods: Reference gene primer amplification gave nucleated cell count estimates. Generated by immunoSEQ multiplex PCR, the TCRdb table keeps only in-frame clones and is missing some. V and J calls plus clone size are reproduced from that table; the DNA served to infer D and trimming. The sample includes about 140,000 clones, more than 75% of them seen just once. V and J are TRBV11-3 and TRBJ2-1; TRBD2 matches 10 bases. The sample comprised peripheral blood. The clonotype comes from a man aged 55-75 years with acute or convalescent COVID-19. Written as DNA, the CDR3 is TGTGCCAGCAGCTTAGTTGGTAGCGGGAGGAGCTCCTACAATGAGCAGTTCTTC. Translation: CASSLVGSGRSSYNEQFF. Complete variable domain (other parts from reference TRBV11-3 and TRBJ2-1): EAGVVQSPRYKIIEKKQPVAFWCNPISGHNTLYWYLQNLGQGPELLIRYENEEAVDDSQLPKDRFSAERLKGVDSTLKIQPAELGDSAVYLCASSLVGSGRSSYNEQFFGPGTRLTVL.